Below, 26 T cell receptor beta chains from the same sample are listed, as sequenced in a study of beta chain features in type 1 diabetes. General study points: For Type 1 diabetes patients, all four CD4+ subsets carried TCRB CDR3s that were moderately but significantly shorter.

TCRB transcripts that were expressed got sequenced, as all of the isolated RNA had been reverse transcribed. Only in-frame clones appear in the TCRdb table, and some are missing; sequencing was by immunoSEQ multiplex PCR. The profile shows about 28,000 clones, 65% of them singletons. These TCRs are of unknown antigen specificity. Sequences were obtained from Tregs from blood. The origin of the receptors is a woman in her twenties or thirties with type 1 diabetes.

V gene TRBV6-6 combines with J gene TRBJ2-6; D not resolved. This CDR3 spans 13 amino acids. Germline V gives CDR1 MNHNY, CDR2 SVGAGI (reference sequence). V dropped 7 bases and J dropped 3 bases, with 7 bases sitting between them. CDR3 DNA: TGTGCCAGCATTCTCGTTGGGGCCAACGTCCTGACTTTC. It specifies CASILVGANVLTF.

This clone was seen a few times. The chain carries TRBV5-1 and TRBJ2-5; 7 positions match TRBD1. The length of the CDR3 is 14 residues. V dropped 4 bases and J dropped 3; count of bases not matched to a gene: 6. In germline, CDR1 is SGHRS, CDR2 YFSETQ. The CDR3 nucleotides read TGCGCCAGCAGCCTGGGACAGAACAAAGAGACCCAGTACTTC. Protein product: CASSLGQNKETQYF.

The J gene is TRBJ1-2, the V gene TRBV29-1; possible D gene TRBD1, 6 bases. Trimming removed 5 bases at V and 4 bases at J, with 11 bases between. From germline, CDR1 is SQVTM and CDR2 ANQGSEA. The CDR3 is 12 residues long. The DNA of the CDR3 is TGCAGCGTTCACGGGGGGCCCTATGGCTACACCTTC. Translated, it gives CSVHGGPYGYTF.

The chain combines TRBV27 with TRBJ1-2; 10 positions agree with TRBD1. The CDR3 loop spans 14 amino acids. V lost 5 bases, J lost 4 bases, and 4 bases stayed unmatched. Germline V gene data show CDR1 as MNHEY and CDR2 as SMNVEV (reference sequence). The CDR3 DNA is TGTGCCAGCAGTCCGCGGACAGGGGGCTATGGCTACACCTTC. The encoded protein is CASSPRTGGYGYTF.

The chain links TRBV5-1 to TRBJ2-2; 8 bases line up with TRBD2. V shed 1 base, J shed 4 bases, and the junction held 9 bases outside the gene matches. The CDR3 is 17 residues long. CDR1 and CDR2 from the germline V gene are SGHRS and YFSETQ. The CDR3 here is CASSLPPASGLTGELFF. CDR3 coding DNA: TGCGCCAGCAGCTTGCCCCCGGCTAGCGGGCTCACCGGGGAGCTGTTTTTT.

The rearrangement joins TRBV10-1 to TRBJ1-1; weak D call: TRBD1 (5 bases). CDR1 and CDR2 from the germline V gene are WNHNN and SYGVQD (reference sequence). The CDR3 runs 13 residues. V lost 0 bases and J lost 11, with 13 bases in between. CDR3 nucleotide sequence: TGCGCCAGCAGTGAGTCGGGAGGGGTCCGGGCTTTCTTT. This gives the protein CASSESGGVRAFF.

V usage is TRBV7-9 and J usage is TRBJ2-7, with 10 bases identical to TRBD1. J was trimmed by 3 bases and V by 8 bases; bases with no gene match: 4. The CDR3 sequence is 13 residues long. Germline-derived CDR1 and CDR2 are SEHNR and FQNEAQ (reference sequence). CDR3 nucleotide sequence: TGTGCCAGCGGCCGGACAGGGGGCTACGAGCAGTACTTC. Translation: CASGRTGGYEQYF.

The J gene is TRBJ1-5, the V gene TRBV28; D is uncertain. Per germline, CDR1 MDHEN and CDR2 SYDVKM. The CDR3 is made up of 12 amino acids. The V and J ends lost 6 bases and 5 bases respectively, with 8 bases between them. The CDR3 nucleotides are TGTGCCAGCAGCCTGGCAGATCAGCCCCAGCATTTT. It codes for CASSLADQPQHF.

This clone was found once. The J gene is TRBJ2-3, the V gene TRBV4-1; weak D call: TRBD2 (6 bases). Per the germline V gene, CDR1 is MGHRA and CDR2 is YSYEKL. This CDR3 comprises 15 residues. The V gene lost 1 base and the J gene lost 3 bases, with 11 bases spanning the gap. The CDR3 loop reads CASSQGVLATDTQYF. The CDR3 DNA reads TGCGCCAGCAGCCAAGGTGTACTAGCAACAGATACGCAGTATTTT.

The chain carries TRBV7-2 and TRBJ1-5, with 8 positions matching TRBD1. CDR1 is SGHTA and CDR2 is FQGNSA in the germline V gene. Trimming took 3 bases from V and 9 from J; bases not matched to a gene: 4. This CDR3 contains 13 residues. CDR3 sequence: CASSLGDRRPQHF. The CDR3 bases are TGTGCCAGCAGCTTGGGGGACAGGAGGCCCCAGCATTTT.

V gene TRBV9 combines with J gene TRBJ2-1; possibly TRBD1 for D (6 bases). Per the germline V gene, CDR1 is SGDLS and CDR2 is YYNGEE. Between the trimmed V and J ends, which lost 0 bases and 9 bases, there was a span of 13 bases. The CDR3 covers 14 residues. The DNA of the CDR3 is TGTGCCAGCAGCGTAGACCCTACAGGGTCTGAGCAGTTCTTC. Translation gives CASSVDPTGSEQFF.

The genes are TRBV30 and TRBJ2-5, with D perhaps TRBD1 (6 bases). The J call may be mistaken, given a closer DNA end match to TRBJ2-7. Germline-derived CDR1 and CDR2 are GTSNPN and SVGIG (reference sequence). The CDR3 contains 16 residues. The CDR3, as DNA: TGTGCCTGGAATTCCCGGGGTACAGGGCCTGGATACGAGCAGTACTTC. The encoded protein is CAWNSRGTGPGYEQYF.

The CDR3 bases are TGTGCCAGCACCCGACGACGGTTAGCGGGAGGGGGGGACGCCGGGGAGCTGTTTTTT. Translating it yields CASTRRRLAGGGDAGELFF. V usage is TRBV7-2 and J usage is TRBJ2-2, with 11 bases that match TRBD2. The CDR3 is made up of 19 amino acids. With 7 bases clipped from V and 6 bases from J, the junction kept 19 bases outside the gene matches. The germline gives CDR1 SGHTA, CDR2 FQGNSA.

This chain connects TRBV9 to TRBJ1-1, with D perhaps matching TRBD1 (5 bases). The CDR3 is 14 amino acids. The germline V gene encodes CDR1 SGDLS and CDR2 YYNGEE. V dropped 0 bases and J dropped 1 base, with 7 bases sitting between them. The CDR3 loop is CASSVGTKNTEAFF. CDR3 nucleotide sequence: TGTGCCAGCAGCGTAGGGACAAAGAACACTGAAGCTTTCTTT. The entire variable domain, with the rest obtained from reference TRBV9 and TRBJ1-1, is as follows: DSGVTQTPKHLITATGQRVTLRCSPRSGDLSVYWYQQSLDQGLQFLIQYYNGEERAKGNILERFSAQQFPDLHSELNLSSLELGDSALYFCASSVGTKNTEAFFGQGTRLTVV.

This chain connects TRBV5-1 to TRBJ1-2, with TRBD1 matching 7 bases. There are 13 residues in the CDR3. Germline V gene data show CDR1 as SGHRS and CDR2 as YFSETQ. Unmatched junction bases numbered 2, after V lost 4 bases and J lost 2 bases. As DNA, the CDR3 is TGCGCCAGCAGCCCGGGACAGAACTATGGCTACACCTTC. This translates into CASSPGQNYGYTF.

The CDR3 sequence: CASSRTSANYEQYF. CDR3 nucleotides: TGTGCCAGCAGCCGCACTAGCGCCAACTACGAGCAGTACTTC. The chain joins TRBV27 to TRBJ2-7; TRBD2 matches at 7 bases. This CDR3 is built from 14 residues. Trimming took 6 bases from V and 3 from J; bases not matched to a gene: 8. Germline assignment: CDR1 MNHEY and CDR2 SMNVEV (reference sequence).

V and J are TRBV29-1 and TRBJ2-3; 11 nucleotides agree with TRBD2. The CDR3 is 15 residues long. Germline V gene data show CDR1 as SQVTM and CDR2 as ANQGSEA. The junction had 5 bases not matched to a gene; V was cut back by 4 bases and J by 2 bases. CDR3 loop: CSVVPSGRSTDTQYF. The DNA of the CDR3 is TGCAGCGTTGTCCCTAGCGGGAGGTCCACAGATACGCAGTATTTT.

The chain uses TRBV18 and TRBJ1-4; 7 nucleotides line up with TRBD1. The CDR3 has 13 amino acids. V lost 4 bases and J lost 7; bases outside the gene matches: 3. Germline assignment: CDR1 KGHSH and CDR2 LQKENI. This CDR3 is CASSQGASEKLFF. As DNA, the CDR3 is TGTGCCAGCTCACAGGGGGCTAGTGAAAAACTGTTTTTT.

A few counts support this clone. The V gene is TRBV5-4, the J gene TRBJ2-2; D unresolved. The CDR3 contains 15 residues. CDR1 is SGHNT, CDR2 YYREEE, per germline (reference sequence). Trimming took off 3 bases at V and 5 bases at J, with 14 bases between the two ends. CDR3 sequence reads: CASSYFEWRTGELFF. The CDR3 nucleotides read TGTGCCAGCAGCTATTTTGAGTGGCGGACCGGGGAGCTGTTTTTT.

The genes are TRBV6-5 and TRBJ1-2, with D possibly TRBD1 on 6 matching bases. V was cut by 2 bases and J by 3 bases, with 13 bases left in between. This CDR3 contains 15 residues. Germline V gene sequence: CDR1 MNHEY, CDR2 SVGAGI. In DNA, the CDR3 is TGTGCCAGCAGTTACGTCGTCAGGGGAGACTATGGCTACACCTTC. It translates to CASSYVVRGDYGYTF.

The chain couples TRBV19 to TRBJ2-3; 10 bases are shared with TRBD1. The CDR3 covers 14 residues. Germline V lookup: CDR1 LNHDA, CDR2 SQIVND (reference sequence). Trimming took 6 bases from V and 3 from J; bases not matched to a gene: 3. The CDR3 region is CASSRGQGTDTQYF. In DNA form, the CDR3 reads TGTGCCAGTAGCCGGGGACAGGGGACAGATACGCAGTATTTT.

This clone was seen a handful of times. Other DNA variants within this sample encode the same CDR3. The genes are TRBV19 and TRBJ1-2; unclear D gene. Germline CDR1 reads LNHDA; CDR2 reads SQIVND (reference sequence). Trimming took off 4 bases at V and 0 bases at J, with 9 bases between the two ends. The CDR3 is 14 residues long. This CDR3 is CASSRGRTNYGYTF. CDR3 DNA sequence: TGTGCCAGTAGTAGAGGGAGAACTAACTATGGCTACACCTTC.

J is TRBJ2-1 and V is TRBV11-3, with a tentative D call TRBD1 (5 bases). This CDR3 has 14 residues. V was shortened by 2 bases and J by 8 bases, with 13 bases between the two germline ends. The germline CDR1 and CDR2 sequences are SGHNT and YENEEA. The CDR3 loop is CASSLIAGIDEQFF. As DNA, the CDR3 is TGTGCCAGCAGCTTAATAGCAGGGATAGATGAGCAGTTCTTC.

The gene calls are TRBV10-2 and TRBJ2-7, with D perhaps matching TRBD2 (6 bases). The V end was cut by 2 bases, the J end by 3 bases, with 14 bases between. The CDR3 length is 15 residues. Germline V gives CDR1 WSHSY, CDR2 SAAADI. In DNA form, the CDR3 reads TGCGCCAGCAGTGAGCGTCTAGCGCCTAACTACGAGCAGTACTTC. This sequence encodes CASSERLAPNYEQYF.

This chain uses TRBV11-2 with TRBJ1-1; TRBD1 agrees at 8 bases. With V trimmed by 5 bases and J by 3 bases, 8 bases remained unmatched. This CDR3 has 15 amino acids. Germline V CDR1 and CDR2: SGHAT, FQNNGV. The CDR3 protein is CASSQEGQAYTEAFF. The CDR3, as DNA: TGTGCCAGCAGCCAGGAGGGACAGGCGTACACTGAAGCTTTCTTT.

The chain is built from TRBV5-1 and TRBJ2-2; D not certain. The germline V and J ends were trimmed by 4 bases and 3 bases, with 13 bases remaining between them. Germline V gene lookup returns CDR1 SGHRS and CDR2 YFSETQ. This CDR3 region has 15 residues. CDR3: CASSHSLSYTGELFF. Written as DNA, the CDR3 is TGCGCCAGCAGCCACAGCCTATCATACACCGGGGAGCTGTTTTTT.